This T cell receptor (beta chain) derives from a study of blood T cell repertoires in COVID-19 (TCRdb year 2020). In terms of the full investigation: Samples from collaborators originated in the United States, Italy and Spain and spanned both the acute and convalescent phases of COVID-19. The sample metadata nearly always contained a de-identified subject ID, COVID-19 status, age in years and sex. Subjects who had been exposed to COVID-19, were actively infected with it, or had recovered from it provided the deeply sampled blood TCRbeta repertoires that made up the dataset. The repertoires were released in a freely available public database meant as a resource for research on the immune response to SARS-CoV-2. The prospective study material was composed of cDNA or gDNA derived from T cells, B-cell-depleted T cells, or PBMCs. Where available, HLA class I and class II types were obtained from metadata supplied by the sample provider rather than from assay-based typing. Samples came from the ongoing ImmuneRACE study (first 160 participants) plus 1,254 subjects from 6 global collaborators.

Participants in the prospective study were aged roughly 18 to 100 years, lived in 24 United States geographic areas, and enrolled through a virtual design. Cohort assignment in the prospective study relied on participant-reported clinical history from a screening survey and a study questionnaire. For ImmuneRACE Cohort 3, a participant was defined as recovered based on two consecutive negative NP/OP PCR tests, clearance by a healthcare professional, or resolution of symptoms. Mobile phlebotomists in the prospective study collected whole blood, serum and a nasopharyngeal or oropharyngeal swab from every participant. Participants in the prospective study had the option to provide additional blood draws and questionnaires over an approximately 2-month period. Before DNA extraction, blood samples from the prospective study were shipped at room temperature or frozen. What the research found in general, with its limitations: Clinical and demographic metadata were provided uncurated, with the amount varying by source and participant.

Turning to this clone: Its cognate antigen has yet to be identified. Qualities for individual bases were not recorded, and no much larger clone is one base off.

TCRbeta CDR3 regions were amplified from genomic DNA by means of the immunoSEQ Assay, a bias-controlled multiplex PCR. The paper's data handling went like this. The number of nucleated cells in each sample was estimated from the amplification of reference gene primers within the assay. To quantify the absolute abundance of each unique TCRbeta CDR3 rearrangement, sequence reads were collapsed and filtered. For each sample, productive Simpson clonality was calculated as the square root of Simpson's diversity index over productive rearrangements. TCRdb obtained this table from immuneACCESS and retained in-frame rearrangements with V and J assigned. These tables miss some clones; where compared with another copy, unresolved V genes account for less than half of the shortfall, and the remainder is unexplained. The V and J calls and the clone size are those of that table, but D and trimming were determined from the DNA. For this sample there are approximately 350,000 clones; 75% to 90% appear just once. Approximately 1% of the sample belongs to the ten largest clones.

The germline V gene (reference sequence) provides CDR1 LNHNV and CDR2 YYDKDF. The CDR3 contains 13 residues, cysteine and phenylalanine counted. Only the CDR3 DNA stays, 39 bases, in frame from base 1. Cut back by 5 bases and 0 bases, the V and J ends lie 5 bases apart. Material: PBMCs or T cells enriched from blood (not recorded which). This sequence originates from a man between 18 and 29 years old who had recovered from COVID-19. The chain uses TRBV15 and TRBJ1-5, with the D gene call left open. The nucleotide sequence reads as follows: TGTGCCACCAGCCTGTATAGCAATCAGCCCCAGCATTTT. Its protein is CATSLYSNQPQHF.